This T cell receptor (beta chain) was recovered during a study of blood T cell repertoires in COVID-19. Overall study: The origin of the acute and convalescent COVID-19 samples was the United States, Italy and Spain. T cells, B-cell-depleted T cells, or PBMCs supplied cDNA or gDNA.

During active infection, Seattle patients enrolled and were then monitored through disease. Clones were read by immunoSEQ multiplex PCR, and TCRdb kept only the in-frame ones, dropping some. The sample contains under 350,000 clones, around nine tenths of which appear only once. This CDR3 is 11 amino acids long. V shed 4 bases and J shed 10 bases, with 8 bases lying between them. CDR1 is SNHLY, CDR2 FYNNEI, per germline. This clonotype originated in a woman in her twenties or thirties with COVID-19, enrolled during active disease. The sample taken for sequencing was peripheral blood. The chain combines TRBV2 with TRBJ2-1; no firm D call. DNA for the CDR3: TGTGCCAGCAGTGCTCGGGTCGAGCAGTTCTTC. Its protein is CASSARVEQFF.